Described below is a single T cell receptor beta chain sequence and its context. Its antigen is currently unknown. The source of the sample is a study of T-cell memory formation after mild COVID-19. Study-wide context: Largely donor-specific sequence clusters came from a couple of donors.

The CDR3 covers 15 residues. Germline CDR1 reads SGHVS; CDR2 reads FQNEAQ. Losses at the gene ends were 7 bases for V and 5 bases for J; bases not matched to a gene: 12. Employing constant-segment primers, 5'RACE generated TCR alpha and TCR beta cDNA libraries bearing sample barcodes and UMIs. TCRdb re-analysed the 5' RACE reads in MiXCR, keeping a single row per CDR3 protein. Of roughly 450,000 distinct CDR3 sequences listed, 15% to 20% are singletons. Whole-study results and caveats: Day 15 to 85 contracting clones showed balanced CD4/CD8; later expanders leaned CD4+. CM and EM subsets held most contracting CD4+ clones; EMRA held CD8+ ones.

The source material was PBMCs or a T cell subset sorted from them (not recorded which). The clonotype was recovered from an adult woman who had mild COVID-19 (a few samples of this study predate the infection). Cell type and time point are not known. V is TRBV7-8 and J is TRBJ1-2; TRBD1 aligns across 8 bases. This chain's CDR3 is CASTSQMDRAYGYTF. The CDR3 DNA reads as TGTGCCAGCACCTCACAAATGGACAGGGCGTATGGCTACACCTTC.